This TCR beta chain was sequenced for a study of CD8 T cells in ankylosing spondylitis (dated by TCRdb to about 2017). Regarding the study in general: To find TCR variants linked to disease, the study profiled T cell receptor beta repertoires in ankylosing spondylitis patients and healthy donors. The full study cohort comprised about 25 ankylosing spondylitis patients and approximately 100 healthy donors. Peripheral blood was sampled, and synovial fluid was additionally collected from ankylosing spondylitis patients.

The sequencer was an Illumina HiSeq 2500. Quantitative 5'-RACE with molecular barcodes was used to prepare TCR beta libraries. The authors' analysis ran thus. A new computational method, built on a probabilistic model of VDJ rearrangement, was used to identify disease-linked TCR variants. TCRdb cleaned the public reads at Q25 with fastp, built clones with MiXCR and kept in-frame beta chains. A single entry per CDR3 protein holds the most common genes and DNA from its merged rows. TCRdb, not the original authors, processed these V and J calls. This sample is represented by fewer than 200,000 distinct CDR3 sequences; about 18% of them were singletons. The ten largest account for approximately 8% of the sample. Taken from the germline V gene (reference sequence), the CDR1 and CDR2 loops are DFQATT and SNEGSKA. V loses 6 bases at its end and J loses 8 bases; junction bases beyond the gene matches: 12. From cysteine to phenylalanine, the CDR3 is 14 amino acids long. Only the CDR3 DNA is retained, 42 bases long and in frame from the first base.

Here is what the overall study found, with its caveats: The disease-linked clones were reported to be significantly enriched in matched synovial fluid samples from ankylosing spondylitis patients. The disease-linked clones had a CD8+ phenotype and were found at relatively low frequencies in peripheral blood. Some motif variants had previously been reported in the synovial fluid and blood of reactive arthritis patients, which suggests shared mechanisms of disease initiation. Blood from ankylosing spondylitis patients appeared to be characterized by a TCR beta motif made up of several highly homologous amino acid variants.

In its sample, this clonotype was seen a few times. Which antigen it targets is not known. Base qualities are not at hand, and no much larger clone is one base apart. The sequenced sample was blood, either unsorted or a sorted T cell fraction (not recorded which). The TCR originated in a male donor with ankylosing spondylitis or in good health (not recorded which). This sequence uses TRBV20-1 and TRBJ2-2; the junction holds 7 bases that match TRBD2. The CDR3 region: CSASGGLDLGELFF. The DNA sequence is TGCAGTGCGAGCGGTGGACTAGATTTAGGGGAGCTGTTTTTT.